This T cell receptor beta chain was recovered during a study of blood T cell repertoires in COVID-19. The assay was immunoSEQ multiplex PCR, and TCRdb's table has in-frame clones only and misses some. The sample has fewer than 300,000 clones; roughly nine tenths are singletons. The receptor was isolated from a woman in her twenties or thirties with COVID-19, enrolled during active disease. Sequencing input: peripheral blood.

This CDR3 reads CASSWTSGGTNEQFF. The DNA of the CDR3 is TGCGCCAGCAGCTGGACTAGCGGGGGGACGAATGAGCAGTTCTTC. The rearrangement joins TRBV5-1 to TRBJ2-1; 14 bases fit TRBD2. J was trimmed by 7 bases and V by 3 bases; bases with no gene match: 3. The CDR3 has 15 residues. Germline V gene lookup returns CDR1 SGHRS and CDR2 YFSETQ.